This TCR beta chain comes out of a study of shared clonotypes between healthy human individuals. In the study overall: Three plates each covered CD4 naive and memory; CD8 naive two, CD8 memory one. Findings of the study overall: Relative to memory subsets, naive subsets generally showed larger estimated richness. Few donors limited the genetic and exposure-history diversity represented.

Each cell subset's genomic DNA was divided evenly among several immunoSEQ plates. The protocol was immunoSEQ multiplex PCR, while the TCRdb copy is restricted to in-frame clones and leaves out a portion. The sample has millions of clones, 95% seen once. As to this clone: Its antigen is as yet unknown.

Unmatched junction bases numbered 9, after V lost 9 bases and J lost 8 bases. The CDR3 loop spans 14 amino acids. The germline gives CDR1 MNHNY, CDR2 SVGAGI (reference sequence). Material for sequencing was naive CD4+ T cells sorted from blood. Described subset: CD45RA+ positively selected. The clonotype originates from a man aged 18 to 29 in good health. The chain has TRBV6-6 and TRBJ2-5, with 13 bases that match TRBD2. The DNA for the CDR3 is TGTGCCAGTGCCGGGACTAGCGGGACATTAACCCAGTACTTC. This gives the protein CASAGTSGTLTQYF.